A single sample gave rise to the 26 T cell receptor beta chains below, sequenced in a study of blood T cell repertoires in COVID-19. Sequencing used immunoSEQ multiplex PCR; TCRdb keeps in-frame clones, though not all of them. The sample contains some 260,000 clones, about 90% of which appear only once. Sequencing used PBMCs or T cells enriched from blood (not recorded which). The source is a woman aged 25-40 years with acute COVID-19.

The chain combines TRBV7-3 with TRBJ2-3, with no clear D. This CDR3 contains 13 residues. The germline V and J ends were trimmed by 3 bases and 0 bases, with 4 bases remaining between them. The germline CDR1 and CDR2 sequences are SGHTA and FQGTGA. This chain's CDR3 is CASSFSSTDTQYF. CDR3 bases: TGTGCCAGCAGCTTCTCTAGCACAGATACGCAGTATTTT.

This chain links TRBV7-8 with TRBJ2-5; TRBD1 matches 7 bases. The CDR3 length is 14 residues. Germline V lookup: CDR1 SGHVS, CDR2 FQNEAQ. J gave up 5 bases and V 0 bases, and 3 bases lay outside the gene matches. The CDR3 nucleotides are TGTGCCAGCAGCTTAGCAGGGGGCGAGGAGACCCAGTACTTC. Its translation: CASSLAGGEETQYF. The complete variable domain, with remaining parts taken from reference TRBV7-8 and TRBJ2-5, reads GAGVSQSPRYKVAKRGQDVALRCDPISGHVSLFWYQQALGQGPEFLTYFQNEAQLDKSGLPSDRFFAERPEGSVSTLKIQRTQQEDSAVYLCASSLAGGEETQYFGPGTRLLVL.

Here the CDR3 DNA reads TGTGCCAGCAGCCCCCAAGCGGGAGGAGGCCCAGATACGCAGTATTTT. Translating it yields CASSPQAGGGPDTQYF. The chain has TRBV7-2 and TRBJ2-3; 9 bases align to TRBD2. J was trimmed by 4 bases and V by 5 bases; bases with no gene match: 10. The germline V gene encodes CDR1 SGHTA and CDR2 FQGNSA. The CDR3 totals 16 residues.

This sequence joins TRBV29-1 and TRBJ2-1; tentative D call: TRBD1 (6 bases). CDR3 size: 12 residues. Trimming removed 7 bases from V and 6 bases from J, with 13 bases in between. Germline CDR1 and CDR2: SQVTM and ANQGSEA. The CDR3 DNA reads TGCAGCGCTACAGGGTATCGCAATGAGCAGTTCTTC. It encodes CSATGYRNEQFF.

The V gene is TRBV7-3, the J gene TRBJ1-5; 7 positions match TRBD1. CDR3 length: 15 residues. CDR1 is SGHTA and CDR2 is FQGTGA in the germline V gene. V shed 0 bases, J shed 7 bases, and the junction held 6 bases outside the gene matches. The CDR3 region is CASSLTGGAGQPQHF. In nucleotides, the CDR3 is TGTGCCAGCAGCTTAACAGGGGGCGCGGGACAGCCCCAGCATTTT.

This clone appeared a single time. This rearrangement joins TRBV7-3 to TRBJ2-3; D is perhaps TRBD1 (7 bases). V lost 5 bases to trimming and J lost 2 bases, with 14 bases between them. The CDR3 has 15 residues. The germline gives CDR1 SGHTA, CDR2 FQGTGA. Here the CDR3 reads CASSQSGGLTDTQYF. The CDR3 DNA reads TGTGCCAGCAGCCAGTCAGGGGGGCTCACAGATACGCAGTATTTT.

The rearrangement uses TRBV28 and TRBJ1-1; D is unresolved. The CDR3 has 15 residues. The germline V gene has CDR1 MDHEN and CDR2 SYDVKM. The germline V and J ends were trimmed by 6 bases and 11 bases, with 25 bases remaining between them. The CDR3 coding sequence is TGTGCCAGCAGGAAGTACTCCGGAGACGCAATTGGGGCTTTCTTT. The encoded protein is CASRKYSGDAIGAFF.

This clone occurred once. The chain links TRBV7-3 to TRBJ1-1; no clear D gene. The germline V gene has CDR1 SGHTA and CDR2 FQGTGA. Trimming pared 2 bases from V and 2 bases from J, leaving 9 bases between. This CDR3 comprises 14 residues. Here the CDR3 reads CASSLLGLNTEAFF. The CDR3 bases are TGTGCCAGCAGCTTACTCGGACTTAACACTGAAGCTTTCTTT.

The genes are TRBV18 and TRBJ2-7; possibly TRBD1 for D (6 bases). Trimming pared 3 bases from V and 1 base from J, leaving 13 bases between. This CDR3 contains 15 residues. CDR1 and CDR2 from the germline V gene are KGHSH and LQKENI. This CDR3 is CASSPPGHSSYEQYF. Here the CDR3 DNA reads TGTGCCAGCTCACCTCCGGGACATTCTTCCTACGAGCAGTACTTC.

J is TRBJ1-1 and V is TRBV28; a weak D match, TRBD1 (6 bases). This CDR3 is 16 amino acids long. Germline V lookup: CDR1 MDHEN, CDR2 SYDVKM. Trimming took off 7 bases at V and 5 bases at J, with 23 bases between the two ends. CDR3 amino acids: CASTPSIGGRRTEAFF. As DNA, the CDR3 is TGTGCCAGCACCCCATCGATAGGGGGTAGAAGGACTGAAGCTTTCTTT.

The rearrangement links TRBV7-8 to TRBJ2-7; D is possibly TRBD1 (5 bases). The CDR3 length is 15 residues. Germline-derived CDR1 and CDR2 are SGHVS and FQNEAQ. Trimming pared 0 bases from V and 3 bases from J, leaving 12 bases between. The DNA of the CDR3 is TGTGCCAGCAGCTTAGCCAGGGATAGTGGCTACGAGCAGTACTTC. Encoded protein: CASSLARDSGYEQYF.

The V and J genes are TRBV7-8 and TRBJ2-7; D might be TRBD2 (5 bases). Trimming left V 2 bases short and J 5 bases short, with 16 bases between. Germline V gives CDR1 SGHVS, CDR2 FQNEAQ. The CDR3 is 15 residues long. The DNA of the CDR3 is TGTGCCAGCAGCTTATCTGCGTCGGCCGGGGACGAGCAGTACTTC. Translation: CASSLSASAGDEQYF.

J is TRBJ1-2 and V is TRBV4-3; 8 bases map to TRBD1. The V gene end was trimmed by 1 base and the J gene end by 3 bases; junction bases not matched to a gene: 7. Germline lookup yields CDR1 LGHNA and CDR2 YSLEER. The CDR3 has 16 residues. CDR3 nucleotides: TGCGCCAGCAGCCAAGGTTTAGGGACAGGCCACTATGGCTACACCTTC. Translated, it gives CASSQGLGTGHYGYTF.

This clone was recorded a few times. The chain recombines TRBV10-2 with TRBJ2-2, with a weak D call TRBD2 (5 bases). Germline CDR1 WSHSY, CDR2 SAAADI. The CDR3 runs to 14 residues. The V end lost 6 bases, the J end lost 3 bases, and 11 bases lay between the germline ends. The CDR3 nucleotides are TGCGCCAGCAGGGTGGCGGGTGACACCGGGGAGCTGTTTTTT. Residues: CASRVAGDTGELFF.

V gene TRBV2 combines with J gene TRBJ1-5, with 10 bases that match TRBD1. V was pared by 6 bases and J by 9 bases, with 8 bases of the junction left unmatched. The germline CDR1 and CDR2 sequences are SNHLY and FYNNEI. This CDR3 is 14 amino acids long. The CDR3 coding sequence is TGTGCCAGCAGGCTGACAGGGGGCGAGGCGCCCCAGCATTTT. Its translation: CASRLTGGEAPQHF.

The J gene is TRBJ1-1, the V gene TRBV11-2; 9 bases agree with TRBD1. There are 14 residues in the CDR3. Germline V lookup: CDR1 SGHAT, CDR2 FQNNGV. The V segment lost 4 bases and the J segment 1 base; nucleotides outside the gene matches: 1. CDR3 in DNA: TGTGCCAGCAGCTCACAGGGGGCGAACACTGAAGCTTTCTTT. Encoded protein: CASSSQGANTEAFF.

This clone was seen more than once but under ten times. V usage is TRBV5-1 and J usage is TRBJ1-2; 10 bases line up with TRBD1. The germline V gene encodes CDR1 SGHRS and CDR2 YFSETQ. Trimming took 3 bases from V and 6 from J; bases not matched to a gene: 2. This CDR3 is built from 13 residues. CDR3: CASSWDRGDGYTF. The CDR3 nucleotides are TGCGCCAGCAGCTGGGACAGGGGTGATGGCTACACCTTC.

The chain combines TRBV6-5 with TRBJ1-2; 7 nucleotides match TRBD1. Germline trimming cut 7 bases from V and 3 bases from J; bases unmatched to any gene: 8. The CDR3 is made up of 14 amino acids. The germline CDR1 and CDR2 sequences are MNHEY and SVGAGI. CDR3 sequence (DNA): TGTGCCAGCACCCCTGGCGGACAGGACTATGGCTACACCTTC. This translates into CASTPGGQDYGYTF.

The chain joins TRBV5-8 to TRBJ2-2; weak D call: TRBD2 (5 bases). Germline values: CDR1 SGHTS, CDR2 YDEGEE. With 1 base removed from V and 2 bases from J, the gap between germline ends came to 9 bases. The CDR3 has 15 amino acids. In DNA form, the CDR3 reads TGTGCCAGCAGCTTGTGGACTCAAAACACCGGGGAGCTGTTTTTT. Encoded protein: CASSLWTQNTGELFF.

The chain carries TRBV9 and TRBJ2-7, with a possible D match to TRBD2 (6 bases). CDR3 length equals 15 residues. CDR1 and CDR2 from the germline V gene are SGDLS and YYNGEE. Trimming left V 0 bases short and J 0 bases short, with 10 bases between. The CDR3 region has the DNA TGTGCCAGCAGCGTAGAGGAGGGAAGCTCCTACGAGCAGTACTTC. It translates to CASSVEEGSSYEQYF.

The chain uses TRBV7-9 and TRBJ2-3; TRBD2 agrees at 7 bases. The germline CDR1 and CDR2 sequences are SEHNR and FQNEAQ (reference sequence). V shed 4 bases, J shed 2 bases, and the junction held 6 bases outside the gene matches. This CDR3 spans 15 amino acids. Written as DNA, the CDR3 is TGTGCCAGCAGCTGGAAGGCGGGAGTCACAGATACGCAGTATTTT. Amino acid sequence: CASSWKAGVTDTQYF.

DNA for the CDR3: TGTGCCAGCAGCTATGGCTTTCGGGGCCAAGAGACCCAGTACTTC. It is translated as CASSYGFRGQETQYF. The chain recombines TRBV7-8 with TRBJ2-5, with D perhaps TRBD2 (5 bases). The CDR3 is made up of 15 amino acids. Trimming shortened V by 4 bases and J by 1 base, and 13 bases separated the two germline ends. Germline CDR1 is SGHVS and CDR2 is FQNEAQ.

The count of this clone is one. J is TRBJ2-3 and V is TRBV19; TRBD2 aligns across 8 bases. CDR1 is LNHDA and CDR2 is SQIVND in the germline V gene (reference sequence). The CDR3 loop spans 13 amino acids. V lost 3 bases, J lost 5 bases, and 1 base stayed unmatched. The CDR3 sequence is CASSILAGDTQYF. CDR3 DNA: TGTGCCAGTAGTATCCTAGCGGGAGATACGCAGTATTTT.

In its sample, this clone was seen once. This chain uses TRBV5-6 with TRBJ2-7, with D possibly TRBD1 on 5 matching bases. Trimming stripped 4 bases from V and 3 bases from J, with 11 bases between. Per germline, CDR1 SGHDT and CDR2 YYEEEE. The CDR3 length is 13 residues. The CDR3 here is CASSPLDSYEQYF. CDR3 sequence (DNA): TGTGCCAGCAGCCCCTTAGACAGCTACGAGCAGTACTTC.

V usage is TRBV6-6 and J usage is TRBJ1-2; TRBD1 agrees at 7 bases. Trimming removed 5 bases from V and 3 bases from J; junction bases left unmatched: 3. CDR3 length: 13 residues. Germline values: CDR1 MNHNY, CDR2 SVGAGI (reference sequence). CDR3 sequence: CASSTGTDYGYTF. The CDR3 nucleotides read TGTGCCAGCAGTACCGGGACAGACTATGGCTACACCTTC.

The sample holds a few counts of this clone. The chain joins TRBV6-5 to TRBJ1-5; no clear D gene. The CDR3 contains 12 residues. Between the trimmed V and J ends, which lost 6 bases and 7 bases, there was a span of 10 bases. Germline CDR1 MNHEY, CDR2 SVGAGI. The CDR3 nucleotides are TGTGCCAGCAGGTCTAGAAAACAGCCCCAGCATTTT. Translated: CASRSRKQPQHF.